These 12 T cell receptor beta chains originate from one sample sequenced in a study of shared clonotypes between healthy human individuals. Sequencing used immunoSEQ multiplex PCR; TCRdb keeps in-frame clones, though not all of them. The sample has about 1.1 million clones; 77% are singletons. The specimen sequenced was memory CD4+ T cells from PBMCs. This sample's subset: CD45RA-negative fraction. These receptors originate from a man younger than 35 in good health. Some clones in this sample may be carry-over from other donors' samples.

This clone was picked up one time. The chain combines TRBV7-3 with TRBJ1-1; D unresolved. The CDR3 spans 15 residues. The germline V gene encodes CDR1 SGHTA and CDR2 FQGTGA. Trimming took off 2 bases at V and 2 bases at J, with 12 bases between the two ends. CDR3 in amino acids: CASSLLAFVNTEAFF. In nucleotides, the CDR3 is TGTGCCAGCAGCTTATTGGCCTTCGTTAACACTGAAGCTTTCTTT.

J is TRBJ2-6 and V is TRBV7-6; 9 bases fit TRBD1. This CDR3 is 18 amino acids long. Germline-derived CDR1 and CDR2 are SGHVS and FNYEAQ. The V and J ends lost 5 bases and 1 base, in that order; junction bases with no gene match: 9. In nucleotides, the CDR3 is TGTGCCAGCAGCCAAGAGGGACAGGGTTTTTCTGGGGCCAACGTCCTGACTTTC. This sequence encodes CASSQEGQGFSGANVLTF.

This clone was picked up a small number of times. CDR3 protein: CSVEAPLTGKLFF. The CDR3 coding sequence is TGCAGCGTTGAAGCGCCGCTTACAGGAAAACTGTTTTTT. The V gene is TRBV29-1, the J gene TRBJ1-4; a possible D gene is TRBD1 (5 bases). This CDR3 is 13 amino acids long. Germline V CDR1 and CDR2: SQVTM, ANQGSEA. Deletions cut 1 base from V and 10 bases from J, with 13 bases between.

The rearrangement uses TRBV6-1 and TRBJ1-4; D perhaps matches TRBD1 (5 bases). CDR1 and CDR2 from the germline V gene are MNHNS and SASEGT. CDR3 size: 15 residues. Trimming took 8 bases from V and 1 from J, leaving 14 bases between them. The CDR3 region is CASWSGTRTNEKLFF. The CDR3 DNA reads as TGTGCCAGCTGGTCAGGGACTAGAACTAATGAAAAACTGTTTTTT.

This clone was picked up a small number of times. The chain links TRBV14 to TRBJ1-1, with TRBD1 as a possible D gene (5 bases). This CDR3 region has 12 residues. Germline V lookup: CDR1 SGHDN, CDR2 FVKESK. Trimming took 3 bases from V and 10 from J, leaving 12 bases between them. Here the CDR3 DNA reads TGTGCCAGCAGCCAGAAGGCCGGGGGAGCTTTCTTT. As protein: CASSQKAGGAFF.

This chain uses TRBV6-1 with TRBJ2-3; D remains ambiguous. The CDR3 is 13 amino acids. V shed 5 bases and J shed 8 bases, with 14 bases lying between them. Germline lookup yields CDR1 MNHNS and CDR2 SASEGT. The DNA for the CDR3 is TGTGCCAGCAGTTCTCCGACCGGGCCTACGCAGTATTTT. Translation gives CASSSPTGPTQYF.

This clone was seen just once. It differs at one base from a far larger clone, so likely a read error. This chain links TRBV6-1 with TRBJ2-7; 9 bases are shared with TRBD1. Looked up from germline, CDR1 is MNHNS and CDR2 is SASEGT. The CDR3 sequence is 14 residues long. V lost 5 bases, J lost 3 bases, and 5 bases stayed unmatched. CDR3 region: CASSLTGGLYEQYF. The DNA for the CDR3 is TGTGCCAGCAGTCTGACAGGGGGGCTCTACGAGCAGTACTTC.

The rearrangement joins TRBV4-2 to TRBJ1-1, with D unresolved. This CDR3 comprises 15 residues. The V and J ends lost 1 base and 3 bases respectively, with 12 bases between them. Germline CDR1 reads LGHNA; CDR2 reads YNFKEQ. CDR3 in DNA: TGTGCCAGCAGCCAAGGCCGGACCTGGGACACTGAAGCTTTCTTT. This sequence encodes CASSQGRTWDTEAFF.

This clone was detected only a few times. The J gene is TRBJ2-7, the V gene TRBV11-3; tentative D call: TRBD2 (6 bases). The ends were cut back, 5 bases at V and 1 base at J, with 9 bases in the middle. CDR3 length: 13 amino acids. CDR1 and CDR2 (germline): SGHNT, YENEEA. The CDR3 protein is CASSVGTSYEQYF. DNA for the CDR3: TGTGCCAGCAGCGTCGGGACTTCCTACGAGCAGTACTTC. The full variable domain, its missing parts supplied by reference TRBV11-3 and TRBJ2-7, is EAGVVQSPRYKIIEKKQPVAFWCNPISGHNTLYWYLQNLGQGPELLIRYENEEAVDDSQLPKDRFSAERLKGVDSTLKIQPAELGDSAVYLCASSVGTSYEQYFGPGTRLTVT.

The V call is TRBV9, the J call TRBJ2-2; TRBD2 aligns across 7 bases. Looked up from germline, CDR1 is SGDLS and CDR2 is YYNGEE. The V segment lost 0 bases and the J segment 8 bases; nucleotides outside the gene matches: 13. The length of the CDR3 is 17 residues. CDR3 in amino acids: CASSVDSGRAGLGELFF. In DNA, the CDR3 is TGTGCCAGCAGCGTAGATTCTGGGAGGGCCGGATTAGGGGAGCTGTTTTTT. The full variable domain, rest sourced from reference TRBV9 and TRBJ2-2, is DSGVTQTPKHLITATGQRVTLRCSPRSGDLSVYWYQQSLDQGLQFLIQYYNGEERAKGNILERFSAQQFPDLHSELNLSSLELGDSALYFCASSVDSGRAGLGELFFGEGSRLTVL.

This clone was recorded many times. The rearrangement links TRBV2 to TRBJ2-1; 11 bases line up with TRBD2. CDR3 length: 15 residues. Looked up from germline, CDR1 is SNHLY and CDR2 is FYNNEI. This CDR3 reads CGSSALAGGYNEQFF. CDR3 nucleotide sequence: TGTGGGAGCAGTGCGCTAGCGGGAGGCTACAATGAGCAGTTCTTC. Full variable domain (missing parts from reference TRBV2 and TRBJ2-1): EPEVTQTPSHQVTQMGQEVILRCVPISNHLYFYWYRQILGQKVEFLVSFYNNEISEKSEIFDDQFSVERPDGSNFTLKIRSTKLEDSAMYFCGSSALAGGYNEQFFGPGTRLTVL.

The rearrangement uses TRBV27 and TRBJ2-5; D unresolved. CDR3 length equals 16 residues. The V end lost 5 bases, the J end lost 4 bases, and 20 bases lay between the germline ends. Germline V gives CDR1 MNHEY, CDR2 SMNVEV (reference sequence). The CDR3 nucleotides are TGTGCCAGCAGTCCCTGGAAGGCAGGCGCTCTAGAGACCCAGTACTTC. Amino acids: CASSPWKAGALETQYF.